This is a list of T cell receptor beta chains from one sample in a study of blood T cell repertoires in COVID-19. Assay: immunoSEQ multiplex PCR; the TCRdb copy retains only in-frame clones and omits some. This table holds more than 55,000 clones, about 91% found once. The sample comprised peripheral blood. These receptors were obtained from a woman between 65 and 79 years old with acute or convalescent COVID-19. The CDR3 runs from the conserved cysteine through the conserved F or W. A D gene is named only where the DNA matches it firmly. Where a row states a size, it is once, few, many or the class of an expanded clone; other rows omit it.

v_call: TRBV7-9; j_call: TRBJ2-1; clone_size: .; d_call: .; cdr3_nt: TGTGCCAGCAGCCCCTCGGACAGCTCCTACAATGAGCAGTTCTTC; cdr3_aa: CASSPSDSSYNEQFF
v_call: TRBV5-8; j_call: TRBJ2-3; clone_size: .; d_call: .; cdr3_nt: TGTGCCAGCAGCCCTTCAACGGGGATGGTGGATACGCAGTATTTT; cdr3_aa: CASSPSTGMVDTQYF
v_call: TRBV3-1/TRBV3-2; j_call: TRBJ1-6; clone_size: .; d_call: .; cdr3_nt: TGTGCCAGCAGCCAAGACCCCGGGTTGCCCCTCCACTTT; cdr3_aa: CASSQDPGLPLHF
v_call: TRBV29-1; j_call: TRBJ2-1; clone_size: .; d_call: .; cdr3_nt: TGCAGCGTTGAAAGGCACAGGGTAGGGAATGAGCAGTTCTTC; cdr3_aa: CSVERHRVGNEQFF
v_call: TRBV6-1; j_call: TRBJ1-5; clone_size: once; d_call: .; cdr3_nt: TGTGCCACCTGGGATCCGGGGTTGCCCCAGCATTTT; cdr3_aa: CATWDPGLPQHF
v_call: TRBV6-6; j_call: TRBJ2-7; clone_size: .; d_call: .; cdr3_nt: TGTGCCAGCAGTTCCCGAGGGGGGGCCTACGAGCAGTACTTC; cdr3_aa: CASSSRGGAYEQYF
v_call: TRBV4-1; j_call: TRBJ2-7; clone_size: once; d_call: TRBD1; cdr3_nt: TGCGCCAGCAGCCAAGATCAACAGGGGTCCTACGAGCAGTACTTC; cdr3_aa: CASSQDQQGSYEQYF
v_call: TRBV6-5; j_call: TRBJ1-2; clone_size: .; d_call: .; cdr3_nt: TGTGCCAGCAGTTACTCGCCAAGAGGGGGGGGCTATGGCTACACCTTC; cdr3_aa: CASSYSPRGGGYGYTF
v_call: TRBV10-3; j_call: TRBJ2-5; clone_size: .; d_call: TRBD2; cdr3_nt: TGTGCCATCACGGCTAGCGGAGCGGGGGAGACCCAGTACTTC; cdr3_aa: CAITASGAGETQYF
v_call: TRBV6-6; j_call: TRBJ2-7; clone_size: .; d_call: TRBD2; cdr3_nt: TGTGCCAGCAGTTACTCAACTAGCGGAGTCAAGCAGTACTTC; cdr3_aa: CASSYSTSGVKQYF
v_call: TRBV27; j_call: TRBJ2-1; clone_size: .; d_call: .; cdr3_nt: TGTGCCAGCAGTTTGATTGCGGGGGCGTACAATGAGCAGTTCTTC; cdr3_aa: CASSLIAGAYNEQFF
v_call: TRBV25-1; j_call: TRBJ2-2; clone_size: .; d_call: .; cdr3_nt: TGTGCCAGCAGGCTTAAGGACAGACTGTTTTTT; cdr3_aa: CASRLKDRLFF
v_call: TRBV29-1; j_call: TRBJ2-2; clone_size: .; d_call: TRBD2; cdr3_nt: TGCAGCGTTGAAGATGGGAGGGGTCCCGGGGAGCTGTTTTTT; cdr3_aa: CSVEDGRGPGELFF
v_call: TRBV6-6; j_call: TRBJ2-3; clone_size: .; d_call: TRBD1; cdr3_nt: TGTGCCAGCAGTTGGACAGGGGGCGGGACAGATACGCAGTATTTT; cdr3_aa: CASSWTGGGTDTQYF
v_call: TRBV19; j_call: TRBJ1-1; clone_size: .; d_call: .; cdr3_nt: TGTGCCAGTAGTCTTGGACTGATGAACACTGAAGCTTTCTTT; cdr3_aa: CASSLGLMNTEAFF
v_call: TRBV6-4; j_call: TRBJ1-1; clone_size: .; d_call: TRBD1; cdr3_nt: TGTGCCAGCAGTTTGACAGGGGGTGGCGAAGCTTTCTTT; cdr3_aa: CASSLTGGGEAFF
v_call: TRBV6-4; j_call: TRBJ1-6; clone_size: .; d_call: .; cdr3_nt: TGTGCCAGCAAATGGAGGGTTCATTCACCCCTCCACTTT; cdr3_aa: CASKWRVHSPLHF
v_call: TRBV7-9; j_call: TRBJ1-5; clone_size: .; d_call: .; cdr3_nt: TGTGCCAGCAGCTCCACAGGGAAGGGGCAGCCCCAGCATTTT; cdr3_aa: CASSSTGKGQPQHF
v_call: TRBV6-6; j_call: TRBJ1-3; clone_size: .; d_call: .; cdr3_nt: TGTGCCAGCAGTTACGGCAAATACACCATATATTTT; cdr3_aa: CASSYGKYTIYF
v_call: TRBV29-1; j_call: TRBJ2-7; clone_size: .; d_call: TRBD2; cdr3_nt: TGCAGCGTTGTATGGACTAGCGGGAGGTTCGCCTACGAGCAGTACTTC; cdr3_aa: CSVVWTSGRFAYEQYF
v_call: TRBV19; j_call: TRBJ1-1; clone_size: .; d_call: .; cdr3_nt: TGTGCCAGTAGTATAGTCGGGGGATTGTACACTGAAGCTTTCTTT; cdr3_aa: CASSIVGGLYTEAFF
v_call: TRBV6-5; j_call: TRBJ1-4; clone_size: .; d_call: TRBD1; cdr3_nt: TGTGCCAGTAAGATGGGGGACAGAGGAGAAAAACTGTTTTTT; cdr3_aa: CASKMGDRGEKLFF
v_call: TRBV15; j_call: TRBJ2-7; clone_size: few; d_call: .; cdr3_nt: TGTGCCACCAGATCGGACAGAGGACGCTCCTACGAGCAGTACTTC; cdr3_aa: CATRSDRGRSYEQYF
v_call: TRBV6-2/TRBV6-3; j_call: TRBJ1-2; clone_size: .; d_call: .; cdr3_nt: TGTGCCAGCAGTTACCCCCTTCGAATAGGCGGAGACTATGGCTACACCTTC; cdr3_aa: CASSYPLRIGGDYGYTF
v_call: TRBV5-6; j_call: TRBJ2-1; clone_size: .; d_call: TRBD2; cdr3_nt: TGTGCCAGCAGCCCTGATTCGGGAGGGAACTACAATGAGCAGTTCTTC; cdr3_aa: CASSPDSGGNYNEQFF
v_call: TRBV6-5; j_call: TRBJ1-6; clone_size: .; d_call: .; cdr3_nt: TGTGCCAGCAGTCCCAGGGTCTTCGGTTCACCCCTCCACTTT; cdr3_aa: CASSPRVFGSPLHF
v_call: TRBV25-1; j_call: TRBJ2-3; clone_size: .; d_call: .; cdr3_nt: TGTGCCAGCAGTCCCAACGATGGGAGGGGGGCTCGCACAGATACGCAGTATTTT; cdr3_aa: CASSPNDGRGARTDTQYF
v_call: TRBV5-5; j_call: TRBJ2-7; clone_size: once; d_call: .; cdr3_nt: TGTGCCAGCAGCTTTACCTTGGACAGCTCCTACGAGCAGTACTTC; cdr3_aa: CASSFTLDSSYEQYF
v_call: TRBV7-3; j_call: TRBJ2-1; clone_size: .; d_call: TRBD2; cdr3_nt: TGTGCCAGCAGCTTAATCCTAGCGGATTACAATGAGCAGTTCTTC; cdr3_aa: CASSLILADYNEQFF
v_call: TRBV5-1; j_call: TRBJ1-4; clone_size: .; d_call: TRBD1; cdr3_nt: TGCGCCAGCAGCTTACAGGGGAATGATGAAAAACTGTTTTTT; cdr3_aa: CASSLQGNDEKLFF
v_call: TRBV2; j_call: TRBJ1-1; clone_size: .; d_call: TRBD1; cdr3_nt: TGTGCCAGCACAAACAGGGGTCGGAACACTGAAGCTTTCTTT; cdr3_aa: CASTNRGRNTEAFF
v_call: TRBV3-1/TRBV3-2; j_call: TRBJ1-1; clone_size: .; d_call: .; cdr3_nt: TGTGCCAGCAGCTACCTTGGAGGGAACTCTGAAGCTTTCTTT; cdr3_aa: CASSYLGGNSEAFF
v_call: TRBV7-6; j_call: TRBJ1-3; clone_size: .; d_call: .; cdr3_nt: TGTGCCAGCAGTTCATCGGGGGTCTCTGGAAACACCATATATTTT; cdr3_aa: CASSSSGVSGNTIYF
v_call: TRBV2; j_call: TRBJ2-2; clone_size: .; d_call: .; cdr3_nt: TGTGCCAGCAGTGAAGACGCCGGGAACACCGGGGAGCTGTTTTTT; cdr3_aa: CASSEDAGNTGELFF
v_call: TRBV27; j_call: TRBJ1-6; clone_size: .; d_call: .; cdr3_nt: TGTGCCAGCAGTCCGCCCGGACAGTTCTATAATTCACCCCTCCACTTT; cdr3_aa: CASSPPGQFYNSPLHF
v_call: TRBV6-5; j_call: TRBJ1-5; clone_size: .; d_call: TRBD1; cdr3_nt: TGTGCCAGCAGGCGGACAGGGGAAGTTCAGCCCCAGCATTTT; cdr3_aa: CASRRTGEVQPQHF
v_call: TRBV7-8; j_call: TRBJ2-2; clone_size: few; d_call: .; cdr3_nt: TGTGCCAGCACCTCCGTCTGGTTGGGCGAGCTGTTTTTT; cdr3_aa: CASTSVWLGELFF
v_call: TRBV5-4; j_call: TRBJ2-7; clone_size: .; d_call: .; cdr3_nt: TGTGCCAGCCGCACGACCGGGGAATTTACCTACGAGCAGTACTTC; cdr3_aa: CASRTTGEFTYEQYF
v_call: TRBV7-3; j_call: TRBJ2-2; clone_size: .; d_call: .; cdr3_nt: TGTGCCAGCAGCCTGTGGCAGGGGAGCACCGGGGAGCTGTTTTTT; cdr3_aa: CASSLWQGSTGELFF
v_call: TRBV5-1; j_call: TRBJ1-3; clone_size: .; d_call: .; cdr3_nt: TGCGCCAGCAGCTTGGACTGGAGCTCTGGAAACACCATATATTTT; cdr3_aa: CASSLDWSSGNTIYF
v_call: TRBV28; j_call: TRBJ1-3; clone_size: .; d_call: .; cdr3_nt: TGTGCCAGCAGTTTCCCCGGGACTTGGGGAAACACCATATATTTT; cdr3_aa: CASSFPGTWGNTIYF